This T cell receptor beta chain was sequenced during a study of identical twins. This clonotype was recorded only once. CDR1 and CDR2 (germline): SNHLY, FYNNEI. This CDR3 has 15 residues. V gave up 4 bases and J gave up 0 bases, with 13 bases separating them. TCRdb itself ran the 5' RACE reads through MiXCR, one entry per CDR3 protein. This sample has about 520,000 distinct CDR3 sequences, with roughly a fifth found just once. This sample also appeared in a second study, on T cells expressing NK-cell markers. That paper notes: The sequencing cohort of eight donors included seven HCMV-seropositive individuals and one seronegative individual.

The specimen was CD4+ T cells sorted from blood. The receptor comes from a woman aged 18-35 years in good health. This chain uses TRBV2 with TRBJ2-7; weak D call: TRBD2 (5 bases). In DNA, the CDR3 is TGTGCCAGCAGTGCTAGCAGCCGGAGCTCCTACGAGCAGTACTTC. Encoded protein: CASSASSRSSYEQYF. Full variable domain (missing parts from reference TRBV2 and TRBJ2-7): EPEVTQTPSHQVTQMGQEVILRCVPISNHLYFYWYRQILGQKVEFLVSFYNNEISEKSEIFDDQFSVERPDGSNFTLKIRSTKLEDSAMYFCASSASSRSSYEQYFGPGTRLTVT.